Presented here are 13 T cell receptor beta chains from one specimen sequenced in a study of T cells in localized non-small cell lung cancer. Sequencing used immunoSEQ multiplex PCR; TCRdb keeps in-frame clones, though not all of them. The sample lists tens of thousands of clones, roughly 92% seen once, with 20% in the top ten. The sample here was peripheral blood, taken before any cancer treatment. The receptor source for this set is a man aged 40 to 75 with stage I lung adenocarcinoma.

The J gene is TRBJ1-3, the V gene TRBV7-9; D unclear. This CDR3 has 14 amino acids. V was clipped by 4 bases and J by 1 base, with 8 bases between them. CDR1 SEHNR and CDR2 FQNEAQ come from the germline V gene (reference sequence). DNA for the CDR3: TGTGCCAGCAGCTCGGAGGGATCTGGAAACACCATATATTTT. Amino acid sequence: CASSSEGSGNTIYF.

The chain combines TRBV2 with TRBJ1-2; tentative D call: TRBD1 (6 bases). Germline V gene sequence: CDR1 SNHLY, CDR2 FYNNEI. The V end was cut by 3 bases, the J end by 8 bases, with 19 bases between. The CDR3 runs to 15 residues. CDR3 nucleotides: TGTGCCAGCAGTGATTTCCGGGGGCCGGGGAAGGGCTACACCTTC. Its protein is CASSDFRGPGKGYTF.

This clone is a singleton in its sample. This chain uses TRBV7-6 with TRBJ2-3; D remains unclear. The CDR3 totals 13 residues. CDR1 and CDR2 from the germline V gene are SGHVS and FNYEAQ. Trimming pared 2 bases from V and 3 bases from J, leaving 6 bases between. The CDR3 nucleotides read TGTGCCAGCAGCTTACCTGCGACAGATACGCAGTATTTT. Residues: CASSLPATDTQYF.

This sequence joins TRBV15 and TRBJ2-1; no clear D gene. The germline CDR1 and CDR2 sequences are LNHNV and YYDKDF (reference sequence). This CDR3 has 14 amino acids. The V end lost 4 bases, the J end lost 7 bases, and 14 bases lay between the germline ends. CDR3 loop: CATSTGSWGNEQFF. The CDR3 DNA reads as TGTGCCACCAGCACTGGATCGTGGGGAAATGAGCAGTTCTTC.

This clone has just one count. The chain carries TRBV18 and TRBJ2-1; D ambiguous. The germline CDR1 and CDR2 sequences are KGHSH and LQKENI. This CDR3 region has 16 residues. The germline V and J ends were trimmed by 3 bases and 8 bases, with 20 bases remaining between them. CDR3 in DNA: TGTGCCAGCTCACCCCGAAGGGTTGGCTACAATCATGAGCAGTTCTTC. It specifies CASSPRRVGYNHEQFF.

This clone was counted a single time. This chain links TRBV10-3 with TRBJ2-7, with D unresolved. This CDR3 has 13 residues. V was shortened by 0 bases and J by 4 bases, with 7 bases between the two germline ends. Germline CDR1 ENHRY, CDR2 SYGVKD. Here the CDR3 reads CAISESYSYEQYF. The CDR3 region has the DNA TGTGCCATCAGTGAGTCGTATAGTTACGAGCAGTACTTC.

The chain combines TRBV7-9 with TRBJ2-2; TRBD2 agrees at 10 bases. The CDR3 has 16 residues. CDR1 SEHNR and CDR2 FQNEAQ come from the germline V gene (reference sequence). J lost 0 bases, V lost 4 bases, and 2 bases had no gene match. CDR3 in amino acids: CASSSGLAANTGELFF. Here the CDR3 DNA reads TGTGCCAGCAGCTCCGGACTAGCGGCGAACACCGGGGAGCTGTTTTTT.

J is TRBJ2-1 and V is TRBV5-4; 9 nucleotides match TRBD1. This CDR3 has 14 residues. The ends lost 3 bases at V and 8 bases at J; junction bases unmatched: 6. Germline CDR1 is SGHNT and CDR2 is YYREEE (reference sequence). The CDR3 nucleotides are TGTGCCAGCAGCTCCGGACAGGGGTCCGATGAGCAGTTCTTC. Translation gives CASSSGQGSDEQFF.

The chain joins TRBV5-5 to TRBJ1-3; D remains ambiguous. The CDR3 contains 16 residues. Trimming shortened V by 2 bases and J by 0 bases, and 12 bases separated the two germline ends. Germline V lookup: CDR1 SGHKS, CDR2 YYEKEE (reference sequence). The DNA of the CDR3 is TGTGCCAGCAGCTTCAACCCGGCCACCTCTGGAAACACCATATATTTT. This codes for CASSFNPATSGNTIYF. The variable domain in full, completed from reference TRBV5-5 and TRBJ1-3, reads DAGVTQSPTHLIKTRGQQVTLRCSPISGHKSVSWYQQVLGQGPQFIFQYYEKEERGRGNFPDRFSARQFPNYSSELNVNALLLGDSALYLCASSFNPATSGNTIYFGEGSWLTVV.

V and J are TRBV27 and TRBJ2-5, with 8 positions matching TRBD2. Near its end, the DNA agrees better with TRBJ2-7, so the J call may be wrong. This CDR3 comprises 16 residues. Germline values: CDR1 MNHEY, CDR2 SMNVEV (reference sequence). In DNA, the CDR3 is TGTGCCAGCAGTCTAGGCCGAGGACTAGCCCTCTACGAGCAGTACTTC. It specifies CASSLGRGLALYEQYF.

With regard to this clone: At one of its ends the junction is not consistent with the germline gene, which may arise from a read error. The CDR3, as DNA: TGCGCCAGCAGCACCGGGGTCGCTGAGGCTTTCTTT. It encodes CASSTGVAEAFF. The gene calls are TRBV5-1 and TRBJ1-1, with D hard to call. The CDR3 has 12 residues. Germline CDR1 and CDR2: SGHRS and YFSETQ.

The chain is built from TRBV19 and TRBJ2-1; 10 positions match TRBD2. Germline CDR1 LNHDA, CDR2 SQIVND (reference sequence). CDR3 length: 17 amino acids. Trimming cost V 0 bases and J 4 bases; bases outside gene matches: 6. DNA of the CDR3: TGTGCCAGTAGTATAGATCATAATAGCGGGAGGTACAATGAGCAGTTCTTC. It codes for CASSIDHNSGRYNEQFF.

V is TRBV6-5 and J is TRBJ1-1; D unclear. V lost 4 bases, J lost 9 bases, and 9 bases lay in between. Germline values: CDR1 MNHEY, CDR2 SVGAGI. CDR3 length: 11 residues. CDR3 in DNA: TGTGCCAGCAGTTCTGCTAAAAAAGCTTTCTTT. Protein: CASSSAKKAFF.